The TCR beta chain described here comes from a study of T cells in localized non-small cell lung cancer. Study-level points and caveats: There was higher T cell clonality in uninvolved adjacent lung than in tumor, and it was highest there. Only one tumor region went through sequencing, so heterogeneity may still be there.

Note on this clone: Its specificity is unknown.

CDR1 is MNHNS, CDR2 SASEGT, per germline. The CDR3 covers 15 residues. V was cut by 2 bases and J by 5 bases, with 14 bases left in between. Assay used: immunoSEQ multiplex PCR; TCRdb lists only in-frame clones, some missing. The sample carries around 30,000 clones, approximately 91% recorded once. This sequence was found in a man aged 35 to 69 with stage II lung adenocarcinoma. The V gene is TRBV6-1, the J gene TRBJ2-3; either TRBD1 or TRBD2 may supply D (5 bases each). Specimen: PBMCs, collected before any cancer treatment. Here the CDR3 DNA reads TGTGCCAGCAGTGAAAATCTGGGGGTAGGAGATACGCAGTATTTT. Protein: CASSENLGVGDTQYF.